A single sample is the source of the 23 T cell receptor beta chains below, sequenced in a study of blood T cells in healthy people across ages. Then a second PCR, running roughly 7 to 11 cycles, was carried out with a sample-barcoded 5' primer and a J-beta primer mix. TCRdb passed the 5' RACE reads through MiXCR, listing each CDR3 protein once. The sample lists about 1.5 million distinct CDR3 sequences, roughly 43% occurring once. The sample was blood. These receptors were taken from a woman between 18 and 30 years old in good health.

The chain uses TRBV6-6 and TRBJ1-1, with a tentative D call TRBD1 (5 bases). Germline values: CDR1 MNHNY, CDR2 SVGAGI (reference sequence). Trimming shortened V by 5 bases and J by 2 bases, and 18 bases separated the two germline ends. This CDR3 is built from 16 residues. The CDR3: CASSNNAGGTNTEAFF. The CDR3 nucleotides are TGTGCCAGCAGTAACAATGCGGGGGGGACCAACACTGAAGCTTTCTTT.

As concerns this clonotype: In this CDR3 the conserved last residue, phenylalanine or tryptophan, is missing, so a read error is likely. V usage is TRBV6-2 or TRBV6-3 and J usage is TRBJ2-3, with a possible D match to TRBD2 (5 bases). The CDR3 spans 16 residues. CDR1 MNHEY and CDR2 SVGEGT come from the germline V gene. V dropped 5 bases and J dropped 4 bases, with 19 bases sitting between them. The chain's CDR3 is CASSRPGGAVSDTQYI. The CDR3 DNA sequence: TGTGCCAGCAGTCGCCCAGGAGGAGCCGTCTCAGATACGCAGTATATT.

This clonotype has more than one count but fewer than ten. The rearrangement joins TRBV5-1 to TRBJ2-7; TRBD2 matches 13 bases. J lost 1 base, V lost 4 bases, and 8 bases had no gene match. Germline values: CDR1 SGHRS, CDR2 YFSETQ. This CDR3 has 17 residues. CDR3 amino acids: CASSNGLAGDSSYEQYF. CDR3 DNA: TGCGCCAGCAGCAACGGACTAGCGGGAGATTCATCCTACGAGCAGTACTTC.

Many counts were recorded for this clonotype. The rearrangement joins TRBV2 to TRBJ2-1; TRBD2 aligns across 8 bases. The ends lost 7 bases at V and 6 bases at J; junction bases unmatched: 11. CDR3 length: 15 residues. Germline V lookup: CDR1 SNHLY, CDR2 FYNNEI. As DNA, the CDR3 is TGTGCCAGCAACGCGGGGGGCTCCCCTGGCAATGAGCAGTTCTTC. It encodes CASNAGGSPGNEQFF. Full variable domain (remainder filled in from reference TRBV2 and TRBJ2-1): EPEVTQTPSHQVTQMGQEVILRCVPISNHLYFYWYRQILGQKVEFLVSFYNNEISEKSEIFDDQFSVERPDGSNFTLKIRSTKLEDSAMYFCASNAGGSPGNEQFFGPGTRLTVL.

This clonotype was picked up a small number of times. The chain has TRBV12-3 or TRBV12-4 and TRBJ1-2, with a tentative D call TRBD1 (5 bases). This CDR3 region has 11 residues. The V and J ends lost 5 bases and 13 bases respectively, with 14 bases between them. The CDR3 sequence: CASSPYRRGTF. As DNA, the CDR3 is TGTGCCAGCAGTCCGTATAGGAGGGGCACCTTC.

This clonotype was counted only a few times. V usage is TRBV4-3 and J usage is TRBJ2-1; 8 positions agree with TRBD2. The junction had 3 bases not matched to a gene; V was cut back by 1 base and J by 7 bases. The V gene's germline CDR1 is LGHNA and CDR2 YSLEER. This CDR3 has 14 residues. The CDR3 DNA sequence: TGCGCCAGCAGCCAAGTGGGGACTAGGAATGAGCAGTTCTTC. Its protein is CASSQVGTRNEQFF.

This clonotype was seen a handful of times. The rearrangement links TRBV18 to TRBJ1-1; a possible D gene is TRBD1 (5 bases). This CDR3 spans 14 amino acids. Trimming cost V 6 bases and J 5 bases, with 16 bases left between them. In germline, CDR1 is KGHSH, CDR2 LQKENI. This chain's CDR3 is CASSQGRVGTEAFF. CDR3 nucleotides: TGTGCCAGCTCGCAGGGACGCGTAGGGACTGAAGCTTTCTTT.

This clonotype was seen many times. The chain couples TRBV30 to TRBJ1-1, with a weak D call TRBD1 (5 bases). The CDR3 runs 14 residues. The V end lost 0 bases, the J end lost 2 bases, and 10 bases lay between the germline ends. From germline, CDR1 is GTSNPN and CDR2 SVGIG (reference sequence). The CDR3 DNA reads TGTGCCTGGAGTGTACTCAGGGCCAACACTGAAGCTTTCTTT. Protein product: CAWSVLRANTEAFF.

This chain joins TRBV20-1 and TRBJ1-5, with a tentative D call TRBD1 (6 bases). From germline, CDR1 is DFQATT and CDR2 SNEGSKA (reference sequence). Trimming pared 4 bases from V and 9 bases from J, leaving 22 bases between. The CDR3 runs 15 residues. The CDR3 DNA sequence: TGCAGTGCTACCGCCCCTAAACAGGGATCCTGGCCCCAGCATTTT. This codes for CSATAPKQGSWPQHF.

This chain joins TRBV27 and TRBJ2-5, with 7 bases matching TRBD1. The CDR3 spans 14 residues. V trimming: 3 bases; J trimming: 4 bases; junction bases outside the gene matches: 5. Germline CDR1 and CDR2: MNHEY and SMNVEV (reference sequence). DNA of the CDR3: TGTGCCAGCAGTTTCCAGGGGGTGGGAGAGACCCAGTACTTC. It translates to CASSFQGVGETQYF.

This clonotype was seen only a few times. The CDR3 nucleotides are TGTGCCAGCAGCAGGGGGACAGGGGGTTTTAGCAATCAGCCCCAGCATTTT. It encodes CASSRGTGGFSNQPQHF. The J gene is TRBJ1-5, the V gene TRBV7-2, with 11 bases identical to TRBD1. This CDR3 region has 17 residues. The J segment lost 0 bases and the V segment lost 5 bases, leaving 6 bases of the junction unmatched. Germline CDR1 is SGHTA and CDR2 is FQGNSA.

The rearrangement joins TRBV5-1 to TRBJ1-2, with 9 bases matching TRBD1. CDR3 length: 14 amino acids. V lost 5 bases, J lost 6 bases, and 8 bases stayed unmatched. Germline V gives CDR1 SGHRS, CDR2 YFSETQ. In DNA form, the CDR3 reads TGCGCCAGCAGTGTACAGGGGGCAAGGGATGGCTACACCTTC. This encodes CASSVQGARDGYTF.

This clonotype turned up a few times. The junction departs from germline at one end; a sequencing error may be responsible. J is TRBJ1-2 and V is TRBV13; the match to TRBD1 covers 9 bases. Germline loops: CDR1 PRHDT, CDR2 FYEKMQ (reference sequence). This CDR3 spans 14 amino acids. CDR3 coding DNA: TGTGCCAGCAGCCTAGGGACAGGGTTGGATGGCTACACCTTC. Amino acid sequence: CASSLGTGLDGYTF.

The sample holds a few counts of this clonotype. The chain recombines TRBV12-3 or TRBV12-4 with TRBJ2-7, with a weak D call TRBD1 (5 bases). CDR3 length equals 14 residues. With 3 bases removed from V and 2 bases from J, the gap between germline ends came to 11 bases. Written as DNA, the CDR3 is TGTGCCAGCAGTTTTAATGAAGGGGCCTACGAGCAGTACTTC. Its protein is CASSFNEGAYEQYF.

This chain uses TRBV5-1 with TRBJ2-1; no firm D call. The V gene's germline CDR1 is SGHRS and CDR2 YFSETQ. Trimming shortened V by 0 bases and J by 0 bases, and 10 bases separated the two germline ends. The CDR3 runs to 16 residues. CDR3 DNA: TGCGCCAGCAGCTTGGTCGGGTCAAGCTCCTACAATGAGCAGTTCTTC. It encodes CASSLVGSSSYNEQFF.

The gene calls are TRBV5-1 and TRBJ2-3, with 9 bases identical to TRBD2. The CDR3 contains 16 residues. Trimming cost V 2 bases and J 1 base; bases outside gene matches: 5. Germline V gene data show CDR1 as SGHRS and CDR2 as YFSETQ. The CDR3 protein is CASSFSRTSGTDTQYF. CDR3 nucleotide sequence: TGCGCCAGCAGCTTTTCCCGGACTAGCGGCACAGATACGCAGTATTTT.

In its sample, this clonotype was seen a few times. In DNA form, the CDR3 reads TGTGCCAGCAGCTTAGCGCATCACTACGAGCAGTACTTC. Residues: CASSLAHHYEQYF. The chain links TRBV7-2 to TRBJ2-7; D is unclear. Germline V gene lookup returns CDR1 SGHTA and CDR2 FQGNSA. This CDR3 contains 13 residues. V lost 0 bases, J lost 3 bases, and 6 bases lay in between.

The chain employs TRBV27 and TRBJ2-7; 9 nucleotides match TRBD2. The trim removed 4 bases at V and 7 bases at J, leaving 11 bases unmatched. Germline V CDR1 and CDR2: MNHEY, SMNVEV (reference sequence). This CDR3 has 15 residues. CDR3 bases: TGTGCCAGCAGTTCGGCCGGGACTAGCAGCGATGAGCAGTACTTC. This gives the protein CASSSAGTSSDEQYF.

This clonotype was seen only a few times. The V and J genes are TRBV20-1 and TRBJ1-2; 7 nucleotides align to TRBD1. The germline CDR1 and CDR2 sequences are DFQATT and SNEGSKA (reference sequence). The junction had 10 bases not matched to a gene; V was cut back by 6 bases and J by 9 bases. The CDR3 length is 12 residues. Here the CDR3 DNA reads TGCAGTGCCACTACAGGGGAACGGCGCTACACCTTC. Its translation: CSATTGERRYTF.

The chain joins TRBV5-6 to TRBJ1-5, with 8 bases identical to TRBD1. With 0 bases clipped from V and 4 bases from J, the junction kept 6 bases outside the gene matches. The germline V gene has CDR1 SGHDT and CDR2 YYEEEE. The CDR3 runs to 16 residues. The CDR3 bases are TGTGCCAGCAGCTTGGGTGGGGGGACAGGTAATCAGCCCCAGCATTTT. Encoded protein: CASSLGGGTGNQPQHF.

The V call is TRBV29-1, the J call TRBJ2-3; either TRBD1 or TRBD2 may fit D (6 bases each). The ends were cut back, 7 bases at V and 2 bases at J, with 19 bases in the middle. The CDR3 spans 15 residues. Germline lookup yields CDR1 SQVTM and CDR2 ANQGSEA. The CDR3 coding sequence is TGCAGCGCCACCGGAGGGGGGCATATCACAGATACGCAGTATTTT. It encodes CSATGGGHITDTQYF.

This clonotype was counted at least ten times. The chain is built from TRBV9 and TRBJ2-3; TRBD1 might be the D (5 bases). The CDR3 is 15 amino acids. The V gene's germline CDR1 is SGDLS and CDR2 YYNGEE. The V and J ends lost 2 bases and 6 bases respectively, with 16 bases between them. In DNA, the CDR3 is TGTGCCAGCAGCGTTTCGACAGCCACAGGTGATACGCAGTATTTT. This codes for CASSVSTATGDTQYF. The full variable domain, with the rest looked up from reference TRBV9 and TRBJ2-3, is DSGVTQTPKHLITATGQRVTLRCSPRSGDLSVYWYQQSLDQGLQFLIQYYNGEERAKGNILERFSAQQFPDLHSELNLSSLELGDSALYFCASSVSTATGDTQYFGPGTRLTVL.

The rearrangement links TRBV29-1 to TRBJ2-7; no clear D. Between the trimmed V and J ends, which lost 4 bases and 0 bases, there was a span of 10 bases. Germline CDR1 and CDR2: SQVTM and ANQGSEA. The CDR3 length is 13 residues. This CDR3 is CSVARRLSYEQYF. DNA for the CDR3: TGCAGCGTTGCGCGCCGGCTCTCCTACGAGCAGTACTTC.